Below are 5 T cell receptor beta chains sequenced from a single sample in a study of shared clonotypes between healthy human individuals. As defined, naive CD8 cells were CD45RO-negative and positively selected for CCR7, with terminally differentiated effector memory CD45RA+ cells excluded. TCRdb's table, derived via immunoSEQ multiplex PCR, lists solely in-frame clones and lacks some. The table includes some 2.1 million clones, just under 95% detected once. Sequenced material: naive CD8+ T cells from PBMCs. These receptors all stem from a man aged 18 to 30 in good health. Some clones in this sample may be carry-over from other donors' samples.

In nucleotides, the CDR3 is TGCGCCAGCAGCCAAAGGGGATTCGGGAACACTGAAGCTTTCTTT. It is translated as CASSQRGFGNTEAFF. The J gene is TRBJ1-1, the V gene TRBV4-1; TRBD1 is a possible D gene (5 bases). The germline V gene encodes CDR1 MGHRA and CDR2 YSYEKL. The CDR3 covers 15 residues. Trimming stripped 2 bases from V and 1 base from J, with 11 bases between.

To note about this clone: This sample includes further DNA sequences coding for the same CDR3. The chain has TRBV5-1 and TRBJ2-2; D call uncertain. Germline lookup yields CDR1 SGHRS and CDR2 YFSETQ. V was shortened by 7 bases and J by 1 base, with 11 bases between the two germline ends. The CDR3 sequence is 14 residues long. CDR3 amino acids: CASSLSGNTGELFF. CDR3 in DNA: TGCGCCAGCTCCCTCTCGGGGAACACCGGGGAGCTGTTTTTT.

The chain couples TRBV11-2 to TRBJ1-1; D gene uncertain. This CDR3 is 15 amino acids long. V lost 1 base and J 0 bases, leaving 9 bases between the germline ends. In germline, CDR1 is SGHAT, CDR2 FQNNGV. The CDR3 nucleotides are TGTGCCAGCAGCTTAGGGATGATGTTGAACACTGAAGCTTTCTTT. Encoded protein: CASSLGMMLNTEAFF.

This chain links TRBV29-1 with TRBJ2-7; 13 bases agree with TRBD2. Germline-derived CDR1 and CDR2 are SQVTM and ANQGSEA. With 7 bases clipped from V and 1 base from J, the junction kept 7 bases outside the gene matches. The CDR3 sequence is 15 residues long. The CDR3 loop is CSAKGTSGDSYEQYF. The CDR3 DNA is TGCAGCGCCAAGGGGACTAGCGGGGATTCCTACGAGCAGTACTTC.

This clone was found once. The chain has TRBV7-9 and TRBJ2-7; D possibly corresponds to TRBD1 (5 bases). The CDR3 runs to 16 residues. Deletions cut 0 bases from V and 9 bases from J, with 21 bases between. Germline-derived CDR1 and CDR2 are SEHNR and FQNEAQ (reference sequence). CDR3 nucleotide sequence: TGTGCCAGCAGCTTAGCAGGGGTCGACCCAGATATCGGGCAGTACTTC. Translating gives CASSLAGVDPDIGQYF.